This T cell receptor (beta chain) was sequenced for a study of regulatory T cells in long-lasting Graves disease (dated by TCRdb to about 2021). Regarding the research as a whole: Antithyroid drugs had been taken for less than 3 months by newly diagnosed Graves' disease patients. Persistent Graves' disease patients were compared with newly diagnosed Graves' disease patients by peripheral blood TCR sequencing and RNA sequencing. The study took place in China and was registered as a clinical trial. A total of roughly 33 samples were covered by TCR sequencing, comprising some 13 persistent and approximately 20 newly diagnosed Graves' disease patients. Study-wide conclusions, independent of this receptor: As a limitation, the authors acknowledged that the small sample size may reduce accuracy. Sequencing and analysis were restricted to the TCR beta chain. Peripheral blood alone was examined, since thyroid tissue, which constituted the primary lesion, could not be accessed. Preferential use of TRBV28, TRBJ1-2 and TRBJ2-5 was observed in persistent disease, whereas TRBV20-1 and TRBJ2-1 were favored in newly diagnosed disease. Patients with persistent disease shared more public clonotypes (approximately 2,500) than newly diagnosed patients did (around 1,000). Lower TCR Shannon entropy and fewer highly expanded clones were observed in persistent Graves' disease patients than in newly diagnosed patients, which suggested clonal expansion.

The sample's time point label, in plain terms: newly diagnosed GD, antithyroid drugs for less than 3 months. For both TCR sequencing and RNA sequencing, RNA was extracted from PBMCs in TRIzol. The diagnosis of Graves' disease followed American Thyroid Association guidelines. Recruitment of patients was carried out at an endocrinology department in Xi'an, China. Each patient gave 7 to 9.5 milliliters of peripheral blood, collected in an EDTA anticoagulant tube. PBMCs were isolated by Ficoll Paque Plus density gradient separation without further T cell sorting. An Agilent 2100 Bioanalyzer and agarose gel were used to assess RNA quality, and a NanoDrop 2000 was used to measure RNA concentration. Library generation was performed with multiplex PCR. Reads for this sample came from an Illumina HiSeq 4000. CDR3 regions were amplified by Arm-PCR with iRepertoire HTBI primers to construct TCR beta libraries. Before sequencing, the PCR products underwent gel purification. In the original analysis: Gene usage analysis of CDR3 amino acid clonotypes used the 55 to 80 TRBV and about 13 TRBJ segments found across samples. Filtered high-quality paired reads were merged into contigs using COPE and FqMerger. BLAST was used to align contigs to the IMGT TRBV, TRBD and TRBJ reference genes, and CDR3 was defined following IMGT. Highly expanded clones were defined as clonotypes with a frequency above 0.1%. Shannon entropy served as the measure of repertoire diversity, while the Gini coefficient captured V-J evenness. Public clonotypes were defined as clonotypes shared by more than one individual. The public sequencing data were trimmed at Q25 with fastp and processed into clonotypes with MiXCR by TCRdb, which kept only in-frame beta chains. Rows with one shared CDR3 protein collapse into an entry with the most common genes and DNA. It is TCRdb's table, rather than the study itself, that gives the V and J calls and clone size. A total of hundreds of thousands of distinct CDR3 sequences appear in this sample, roughly 15% of them only once. The ten largest clones capture approximately 20% of the sample.

Here V drops 5 bases and J drops 4 bases, and the junction holds 10 bases not matched to any gene. From cysteine to phenylalanine, the CDR3 is 16 amino acids long. The sequence is cut down to CDR3 DNA, 48 bases in frame from base 1. From the germline V gene (reference sequence), CDR1 is MNHEY and CDR2 is SMNVEV. Comment on this clonotype: Its antigen is not yet known. Base qualities are not recorded, but no much larger clone differs from it by a single base.

This sample was shared with a second study, whose subject was T cells in Graves' hyperthyroidism and ophthalmopathy. In that second paper, the authors write: Stable Graves' hyperthyroidism was defined as no progression to ophthalmopathy during 18 months of follow-up. The hyperthyroidism patients were between 18 and 65 years old and newly diagnosed, with a disease duration of less than 2 months. Exclusion was applied to patients with uncontrolled infections, other autoimmune diseases, pregnancy or lactation. Clinical symptoms, serum thyroxine and TRAb, thyroid ultrasound, and orbital computed tomography formed the basis for the diagnoses. The first round of RT-PCR for the TCR CDR3 was performed with the HTBI primer set and the Qiagen OneStep RT-PCR kit. Blood samples also contained most of the expanded thyroid clonotypes (frequency above 0.001), which suggests that blood repertoires may reflect thyroid immune responses. A 13 V-J signature model separated ophthalmopathy from stable hyperthyroidism, with around 90% sensitivity and 81.08% specificity in cross-validation and 80%/75% in testing. During validation, the model predicted progression to ophthalmopathy a median of around 7 months ahead of onset, with almost 71% sensitivity and 72% to 85% specificity. To identify distinguishing TCR V-J signatures, a discovery cohort of around 100 patients was used, comprising fewer than 45 with Graves' ophthalmopathy and 57 with stable Graves' hyperthyroidism. Prospective prediction of ophthalmopathy was tested in an independent validation cohort consisting of 18 to 20 hyperthyroidism patients and 15 or so patients who later progressed to ophthalmopathy. The roughly 100 discovery patients were randomly divided into training and test sets at a 7:3 ratio. Thyroid tissue and blood T-cell repertoires from several Graves' hyperthyroidism patients were also compared in the study. After sampling, hyperthyroidism patients received methimazole starting at 30 mg daily, and ophthalmopathy patients received high-dose intravenous methylprednisolone. A second multiplex PCR round built the libraries, followed by size selection and purification. Sequencing of the libraries was done on an Illumina HiSeq2000 using paired-end 100 bp reads. Raw data were processed with SOAPnuke, discarding reads with adapters, uncalled bases, mean Phred below 15, or no exact constant-primer or identifier match. COPE v1.2.5 was used to merge the high-quality paired reads, and each unique nucleotide sequence was defined as a clonotype. MiTCR v1.1 was used to align the clonotypes against IMGT TRBV, TRBD and TRBJ reference segments. The analysis included only V-J combinations with a frequency above 0.0001, which together covered 99% to 99.2% of the repertoires. The TCS score was defined as the ratio of F50 (clonal expansion) to E x V (chaos), calculated using BLOSUM62-based TCRdist between CDR3 peptides within each V-J. Welch's t-statistics and random forest reduced some 510 V-J features to roughly 13, which were used in a naive Bayes classifier (R e1071). No statistical method was used to fix the sample size in advance, and group allocation was not hidden from the investigators. The paper describes TCR Vbeta CDR3 sequencing of roughly 130 peripheral blood samples, made up of some 42 ophthalmopathy patients, 70 to 75 hyperthyroidism patients and roughly 17 progressor patients.

This specimen was peripheral blood mononuclear cells (PBMCs), taken at new diagnosis, from a patient treated with antithyroid drugs. Recombination connected TRBV27 to TRBJ2-1, and 8 junction bases match TRBD2. The receptor's source is a woman younger than 45 with Graves disease. Donor details come from another sample of the same person, matched by shared clones. The CDR3 protein: CASSGSRAGGYNEQFF. The DNA is as follows: TGTGCCAGCAGTGGATCGAGGGCGGGAGGATACAATGAGCAGTTCTTC.